This entry features one T cell receptor (beta chain) sequence. Antigen: not known. This specimen belongs to a study of post-analysis software for immune sequencing data. In the study overall: As for disease course, relapsing-remitting, secondary progressive and progressive-relapsing multiple sclerosis were all included. General study points: When patients were compared with controls, four or five TRBV segments were more frequent, TRBV5-6, TRBV5-1 and TRBV20-1 among them. F-measure co-clustering was strong for batch-matched samples.

Libraries were made from TCR beta cDNA, and they carried unique molecular identifiers. TCRdb called the PCR reads again in MiXCR, with one record for every CDR3 protein. The sample lists some 370,000 distinct CDR3 sequences; roughly 35% were seen once. V lost 4 bases to trimming and J lost 2 bases, with 8 bases between them. The CDR3 has 13 residues. CDR1 is SGHKS and CDR2 is YYEKEE in the germline V gene (reference sequence). The sample comprised blood. The chain joins TRBV5-5 to TRBJ2-3; D gene uncertain. The receptor was derived from a girl aged 10 to 17 with multiple sclerosis. The CDR3 DNA sequence: TGTGCCAGCAGCGACGAAAACACAGATACGCAGTATTTT. It specifies CASSDENTDTQYF.